The clone carrying this T cell receptor (beta chain) has a handful of counts. The sample comes from a study of blood T cells in healthy people across ages. A J-beta primer mix and a sample-barcoded 5' primer were used in a second PCR of roughly 7 to 12 cycles. TCRdb redid the calling of the 5' RACE reads with MiXCR, one entry per CDR3 protein. The repertoire holds some 750,000 distinct CDR3 sequences, with roughly 20% as singletons. Germline CDR1 is KGHDR and CDR2 is SFDVKD. The CDR3 runs to 14 residues. Trimming removed 9 bases at V and 6 bases at J, with 18 bases between. Source material: blood. This chain connects TRBV24-1 to TRBJ2-3; D possibly corresponds to TRBD1 (6 bases). The sequence came from a man between 65 and 85 years old in good health. CDR3 amino acids: CATSGASPSDTQYF. Written as DNA, the CDR3 is TGTGCCACCTCAGGGGCCTCCCCCAGCGATACGCAGTATTTT.